Listed below are T cell receptor beta chains from one sample, sequenced in a study of Graves' ophthalmopathy and Graves' hyperthyroidism. TCRdb analysed the multiplex PCR reads with MiXCR anew, one entry per CDR3 protein. The profile shows hundreds of thousands of distinct CDR3 sequences, around 45% of them singletons. The source material was peripheral blood. Every receptor here comes from an adult man with Graves' ophthalmopathy. Both conserved end residues are part of each CDR3.

J gene,V gene,CDR3 protein
TRBJ2-2,TRBV4-2,CASSQELSAELFF
TRBJ1-2,TRBV24-1,CATSDFGGEEDYGYTF
TRBJ1-6,TRBV7-9,CASSYDGYSPLHF
TRBJ1-1,TRBV2,CASSEWARNTEAFF
TRBJ2-7,TRBV7-6,CASSPRVRYEQYF
TRBJ1-6,TRBV5-1,CASSTTLTGGIPPLHF
TRBJ2-7,TRBV20-1,CSARGGGHPSGEQYF
TRBJ2-6,TRBV2,CASGSVGSPNSGANVLTF
TRBJ2-7,TRBV9,CASSAADGDSYEQYF
TRBJ2-2,TRBV6-6,CASRTGSGELFF
TRBJ1-2,TRBV6-1,CASSEIRGSGYTF
TRBJ2-2,TRBV10-3,CAIRVTDTGELFF
TRBJ2-5,TRBV11-2,CASSQGQGLQTQYF
TRBJ2-7,TRBV7-9,CASSDRGRRDEQYF
TRBJ2-5,TRBV7-3,CASSLDQADETQYF
TRBJ1-5,TRBV10-3,CASSPAVSFRNNQPQHF
TRBJ1-6,TRBV5-8,CASRRGSNSPLHF
TRBJ2-6,TRBV12-3/TRBV12-4,CASSLVLAGGAGANVLTF
TRBJ1-3,TRBV9,CASSVSGHLNTIYF
TRBJ2-7,TRBV7-9,CASSLVDEQYF
TRBJ1-2,TRBV19,CASSEVRMNYGYTF
TRBJ1-5,TRBV20-1,CSASIGTGTYSNQPQHF
TRBJ1-2,TRBV29-1,CSGSIPDRAHGYTF
TRBJ1-1,TRBV20-1,CSAPIDYMNTEAFF